This TCR beta chain was identified during a study of CD8 T cells in Susac syndrome. From blood CD8+ and CD4+ T cells, TCR beta sequences were generated. RNA, at about 0.45 to 1 ug, was reverse transcribed with random hexamers. Amplification of the TCR beta CDR3 was carried out by immunoSEQ multiplex PCR, which spanned a total of 54 Vbeta and 13 Jbeta segments. TCRdb reprocessed the immunoSEQ multiplex PCR reads with MiXCR, giving one entry per CDR3 protein. The table lists 73,000 or so distinct CDR3 sequences, roughly 95% of them singletons. The junction had 9 bases not matched to a gene; V was cut back by 8 bases and J by 6 bases. CDR3 length: 13 residues. Germline lookup yields CDR1 MNHEY and CDR2 SMNVEV (reference sequence).

This clonotype originated in a human donor with multiple sclerosis. The specimen was CD8+ T cells from PBMCs. The V call is TRBV27, the J call TRBJ1-1; TRBD1 matches 7 bases. In DNA, the CDR3 is TGTGCCAGCGGGTGGACAGGTGTATCTGAAGCTTTCTTT. This encodes CASGWTGVSEAFF.